Each of the 29 T cell receptor beta chains below was sequenced from the same sample in a study of blood T cells in healthy people across ages. Sample-barcoded 5' priming and a J-beta primer mix drove a second PCR of roughly 7 to 11 cycles. In TCRdb, the 5' RACE reads were re-called with MiXCR into one record per CDR3 protein. The profile shows around 820,000 distinct CDR3 sequences, 20% to 25% of them singletons. Separately, the same data were catalogued under a study of T cells of mothers and their children.

Sequenced material: blood. The receptors stem from a boy aged 5-17 years in good health.

V is TRBV9 and J is TRBJ2-6, with D perhaps TRBD1 (5 bases). V shed 4 bases and J shed 0 bases, with 17 bases lying between them. The CDR3 has 18 residues. CDR1 and CDR2 from the germline V gene are SGDLS and YYNGEE. The CDR3 bases are TGTGCCAGCAGCATAACAACAGGCGCTGGCTCTGGGGCCAACGTCCTGACTTTC. Translating it yields CASSITTGAGSGANVLTF.

The CDR3 spells CAISEPRGRGFGNTEAFF. The DNA of the CDR3 is TGTGCCATCAGTGAACCCCGGGGCAGGGGGTTCGGAAACACTGAAGCTTTCTTT. The chain recombines TRBV10-3 with TRBJ1-1, with 7 nucleotides matching TRBD1. V was clipped by 3 bases and J by 2 bases; unmatched bases: 15. The CDR3 consists of 18 residues. Germline V gene sequence: CDR1 ENHRY, CDR2 SYGVKD.

This clonotype was counted only a few times. V gene TRBV27 combines with J gene TRBJ2-3; 14 positions match TRBD2. This CDR3 has 16 amino acids. Germline-derived CDR1 and CDR2 are MNHEY and SMNVEV (reference sequence). The J segment lost 4 bases and the V segment lost 5 bases, leaving 5 bases of the junction unmatched. The CDR3: CASSPGGLAGADTQYF. The CDR3 nucleotides read TGTGCCAGCAGTCCAGGGGGACTAGCGGGAGCAGATACGCAGTATTTT.

V usage is TRBV12-5 and J usage is TRBJ1-2, with D possibly matching TRBD1 (6 bases). This CDR3 has 16 amino acids. V was shortened by 0 bases and J by 2 bases, with 13 bases between the two germline ends. CDR1 is LGHNT, CDR2 FRNRAP, per germline. The CDR3 sequence is CASGLVQGRRNYGYTF. DNA for the CDR3: TGTGCTAGTGGTTTGGTACAGGGCAGGCGGAACTATGGCTACACCTTC.

V and J are TRBV29-1 and TRBJ2-7; TRBD1 is a possible D gene (6 bases). CDR1 is SQVTM and CDR2 is ANQGSEA in the germline V gene. V was clipped by 0 bases and J by 2 bases, with 11 bases between them. CDR3 size: 14 residues. The CDR3 region has the DNA TGCAGCGTTGAAGATCCACAGGGAGCCTACGAGCAGTACTTC. As protein: CSVEDPQGAYEQYF.

Turning to this clonotype: One junction end disagrees with the germline gene, perhaps due to a read error. The V call is TRBV7-9, the J call TRBJ1-1; D unclear. Germline V gene lookup returns CDR1 SEHNR and CDR2 FQNEAQ (reference sequence). This CDR3 has 13 residues. The CDR3 reads CAGSFSLGTEAFF. CDR3 in DNA: TGTGCCGGCAGCTTCTCCCTGGGTACTGAAGCTTTCTTT.

V usage is TRBV4-1 and J usage is TRBJ1-2, with D perhaps TRBD1 (5 bases). Germline values: CDR1 MGHRA, CDR2 YSYEKL. The CDR3 runs to 16 residues. The V end lost 3 bases, the J end lost 8 bases, and 22 bases lay between the germline ends. The CDR3 bases are TGCGCCAGCAGCCACAAAGAAGGGTCTAGGGGAGGAGGCTACACCTTC. Translated: CASSHKEGSRGGGYTF.

This clonotype was seen a handful of times. This chain connects TRBV11-2 to TRBJ1-4; the D is unclear. The CDR3 sequence is 15 residues long. Looked up from germline, CDR1 is SGHAT and CDR2 is FQNNGV. V was clipped by 1 base and J by 3 bases, with 9 bases between them. The CDR3 spells CASSLGPPANEKLFF. The CDR3 DNA reads as TGTGCCAGCAGCTTAGGTCCCCCGGCTAATGAAAAACTGTTTTTT.

This chain connects TRBV7-3 to TRBJ2-7, with D possibly being TRBD1 (5 bases). V was clipped by 0 bases and J by 3 bases, with 12 bases between them. Looked up from germline, CDR1 is SGHTA and CDR2 is FQGTGA. The length of the CDR3 is 15 residues. The CDR3 spells CASSLTRGPLYEQYF. The CDR3 DNA sequence: TGTGCCAGCAGCTTAACTAGGGGCCCCCTCTACGAGCAGTACTTC.

The V gene is TRBV12-3 or TRBV12-4, the J gene TRBJ2-5, with 9 nucleotides matching TRBD1. The J call is doubtful: the DNA matches TRBJ2-7 better. This CDR3 spans 16 amino acids. This CDR3 reads CASSSPGTGKIYEQYF. The CDR3 DNA follows: TGTGCCAGCAGTTCCCCGGGGACAGGGAAAATTTACGAGCAGTACTTC.

The DNA for the CDR3 is TGTGCCAGCAGCTTCCGGGTTACGAGTGCCTACAATGAGCAGTTCTTC. Translating gives CASSFRVTSAYNEQFF. The chain joins TRBV5-6 to TRBJ2-5; D is unclear. The DNA end is more similar to TRBJ2-1, so the J call may be wrong. CDR1 is SGHDT and CDR2 is YYEEEE in the germline V gene. There are 16 residues in the CDR3.

In this sample, this clonotype turned up a few times. This chain joins TRBV29-1 and TRBJ2-3; 7 positions agree with TRBD1. Germline V lookup: CDR1 SQVTM, CDR2 ANQGSEA. The CDR3 length is 12 residues. Trimming took 7 bases from V and 1 from J; bases not matched to a gene: 2. The CDR3 nucleotides read TGCAGCGCTGGGACAGGCACAGATACGCAGTATTTT. Its protein product is CSAGTGTDTQYF.

This chain joins TRBV29-1 and TRBJ2-3; D is unclear. CDR1 and CDR2 from the germline V gene are SQVTM and ANQGSEA. The V and J ends lost 0 bases and 9 bases respectively, with 31 bases between them. The CDR3 has 19 residues. CDR3 residues: CSVEDRRPGLVRWGGTQYF. The CDR3 DNA sequence: TGCAGCGTTGAAGATCGCAGACCCGGGCTAGTCAGATGGGGTGGGACGCAGTATTTT.

V usage is TRBV11-2 and J usage is TRBJ2-2; 11 nucleotides agree with TRBD1. This CDR3 region has 14 residues. V shed 4 bases, J shed 5 bases, and the junction held 0 bases outside the gene matches. Germline CDR1 reads SGHAT; CDR2 reads FQNNGV. CDR3 in amino acids: CASSWDRGTGELFF. As DNA, the CDR3 is TGTGCCAGCAGCTGGGACAGGGGGACCGGGGAGCTGTTTTTT.

There are a few counts of this clonotype. V usage is TRBV7-2 and J usage is TRBJ2-5, with TRBD1 matching over 8 bases. V trimming: 5 bases; J trimming: 3 bases; junction bases outside the gene matches: 5. This CDR3 is 14 amino acids long. Germline V lookup: CDR1 SGHTA, CDR2 FQGNSA. The CDR3: CASSADRVEETQYF. The CDR3 nucleotides read TGTGCCAGCAGCGCGGACAGGGTTGAAGAGACCCAGTACTTC. Drawing the rest from reference TRBV7-2 and TRBJ2-5, the complete variable domain is GAGVSQSPSNKVTEKGKDVELRCDPISGHTALYWYRQSLGQGLEFLIYFQGNSAPDKSGLPSDRFSAERTGGSVSTLTIQRTQQEDSAVYLCASSADRVEETQYFGPGTRLLVL.

This rearrangement joins TRBV6-2 or TRBV6-3 to TRBJ1-2; 8 bases agree with TRBD1. Unmatched junction bases numbered 4, after V lost 2 bases and J lost 2 bases. This CDR3 has 15 residues. Germline CDR1 MNHEY, CDR2 SVGEGT. The CDR3 protein is CASSYPGQGNYGYTF. The CDR3 DNA is TGTGCCAGCAGTTACCCTGGACAGGGAAACTATGGCTACACCTTC.

J is TRBJ2-7 and V is TRBV4-3, with unresolved D. This CDR3 contains 14 residues. Germline values: CDR1 LGHNA, CDR2 YSLEER. V lost 1 base and J 3 bases, leaving 10 bases between the germline ends. The CDR3: CASSQVPSHYEQYF. CDR3 DNA: TGCGCCAGCAGCCAAGTCCCCTCACACTACGAGCAGTACTTC.

The chain couples TRBV5-1 to TRBJ2-5; possibly TRBD1 for D (5 bases). The CDR3 spans 16 residues. Germline CDR1 SGHRS, CDR2 YFSETQ. V gave up 3 bases and J gave up 4 bases, with 19 bases separating them. The CDR3 DNA reads as TGCGCCAGCAGCTGGGGCGACAGCCCGCTCGGAGAGACCCAGTACTTC. Protein: CASSWGDSPLGETQYF. Full variable domain (missing parts from reference TRBV5-1 and TRBJ2-5): KAGVTQTPRYLIKTRGQQVTLSCSPISGHRSVSWYQQTPGQGLQFLFEYFSETQRNKGNFPGRFSGRQFSNSRSEMNVSTLELGDSALYLCASSWGDSPLGETQYFGPGTRLLVL.

This CDR3 is CASSQDWRKSNEQFF. CDR3 bases: TGTGCCAGCAGCCAAGATTGGAGAAAAAGCAATGAGCAGTTCTTC. The chain has TRBV3-1 and TRBJ2-1; D call uncertain. Per the germline V gene, CDR1 is LGHDT and CDR2 is YNNKEL (reference sequence). The germline V and J ends were trimmed by 0 bases and 6 bases, with 12 bases remaining between them. This CDR3 spans 15 amino acids.

This clonotype was detected a few times. The chain combines TRBV11-3 with TRBJ2-5; possibly TRBD1 for D (5 bases). The J call could be wrong; TRBJ2-7 is a better fit for the DNA end. The CDR3 sequence is 19 residues long. Germline values: CDR1 SGHNT, CDR2 YENEEA. The CDR3 DNA is TGTGCCAGCAGCTTAGATCTTGGCGTTTGGGAAAAAGGGGCCTACGAGCAGTACTTC. Translating gives CASSLDLGVWEKGAYEQYF.

The CDR3 here is CASHSSESNYGYTF. The CDR3 nucleotides are TGTGCCAGCCACTCGTCGGAAAGCAACTATGGCTACACCTTC. This sequence joins TRBV18 and TRBJ1-2; the D is unclear. The CDR3 spans 14 residues. The germline V and J ends were trimmed by 8 bases and 2 bases, with 15 bases remaining between them. Germline V lookup: CDR1 KGHSH, CDR2 LQKENI.

V gene TRBV7-2 combines with J gene TRBJ1-1; tentative D call: TRBD1 (5 bases). Trimming took 6 bases from V and 5 from J, leaving 19 bases between them. Germline V lookup: CDR1 SGHTA, CDR2 FQGNSA. The CDR3 contains 15 residues. The CDR3 nucleotides are TGTGCCAGCAGTTTACTGGGACTCCTGGGGACTGAAGCTTTCTTT. Its translation: CASSLLGLLGTEAFF.

This clonotype was counted only a few times. The chain couples TRBV4-1 to TRBJ2-5; the D gene is possibly TRBD2 (6 bases). This CDR3 contains 24 residues. V was trimmed by 4 bases and J by 5 bases, leaving 44 bases between them. CDR1 is MGHRA and CDR2 is YSYEKL in the germline V gene. The CDR3 spells CASSRLCQDFYSWFVTEGLETQYF. The CDR3 DNA reads as TGCGCCAGCAGCCGCCTTTGCCAAGATTTTTACTCGTGGTTCGTAACGGAGGGGTTGGAGACCCAGTACTTC.

This clonotype was recorded a few times. This sequence joins TRBV12-3 or TRBV12-4 and TRBJ2-5; 11 bases line up with TRBD2. The end of the DNA aligns better with TRBJ2-7, so the J call may be wrong. This CDR3 spans 15 amino acids. The CDR3 loop reads CASNPGLAVSYEQYF. CDR3 nucleotides: TGTGCCAGCAACCCGGGACTAGCGGTCTCCTACGAGCAGTACTTC.

This chain connects TRBV3-1 to TRBJ1-4; perhaps TRBD1 as D (5 bases). The V end was cut by 3 bases, the J end by 5 bases, with 10 bases between. The CDR3 extends over 14 amino acids. Looked up from germline, CDR1 is LGHDT and CDR2 is YNNKEL (reference sequence). The CDR3 coding sequence is TGTGCCAGCAGCCACGGGACTGGGAATGAAAAACTGTTTTTT. Its protein product is CASSHGTGNEKLFF.

The V gene is TRBV12-3 or TRBV12-4, the J gene TRBJ2-4; 10 nucleotides align to TRBD2. The CDR3 has 15 residues. Germline trimming cut 3 bases from V and 9 bases from J; bases unmatched to any gene: 8. Here the CDR3 reads CASSFGLAGVGIQYF. CDR3 DNA: TGTGCCAGCAGTTTTGGGCTAGCGGGAGTGGGCATTCAGTACTTC.

The chain recombines TRBV12-3 or TRBV12-4 with TRBJ2-5, with TRBD1 matching over 7 bases. V gave up 3 bases and J gave up 4 bases; unmatched junction bases: 11. The CDR3 has 16 amino acids. CDR3 in DNA: TGTGCCAGCAGTTTTAGCTTTAGGGGGCCCACAGAGACCCAGTACTTC. This encodes CASSFSFRGPTETQYF.

This chain connects TRBV7-2 to TRBJ2-7; TRBD1 agrees at 7 bases. The germline CDR1 and CDR2 sequences are SGHTA and FQGNSA. CDR3 length: 15 residues. Unmatched junction bases numbered 8, after V lost 1 base and J lost 5 bases. The CDR3 DNA sequence: TGTGCCAGCAGCTTAGTATCCGGGACAGTCGACGAGCAGTACTTC. It translates to CASSLVSGTVDEQYF.

The CDR3 nucleotides are TGTGCCAGCAGCGATGGAGCGGGGGGAGGCACAGATACGCAGTATTTT. It encodes CASSDGAGGGTDTQYF. The chain recombines TRBV3-1 with TRBJ2-3; 9 nucleotides match TRBD2. Per germline, CDR1 LGHDT and CDR2 YNNKEL (reference sequence). Unmatched junction bases numbered 7, after V lost 5 bases and J lost 1 base. The CDR3 has 16 residues.